This T cell receptor (beta chain) was profiled in a study of T-cell memory formation after mild COVID-19. A 5'RACE reaction primed in the constant segment made cDNA libraries of TCR alpha and TCR beta, and these carried sample barcodes and UMIs. TCRdb itself ran the 5' RACE reads through MiXCR, one entry per CDR3 protein. The table includes 300,000 to 400,000 distinct CDR3 sequences, 13% to 15% detected once. Study results and limitations: Mostly located in CM and EM were contracting CD4+ clones, with contracting CD8+ clones located in EMRA. Clones contracting day 15 to 85 were balanced CD4/CD8; later expanders leaned CD4+. Clonal second-wave expansions that peaked on day 37 had unconfirmed SARS-CoV-2 specificity.

This clonotype has ten or more counts. Its cognate antigen is unknown. Sequenced sample: PBMCs or a T cell subset sorted from them (not recorded which). The TCR sequence derives from a man aged 18 to 29 who had mild COVID-19 (a few samples of this study predate the infection). Cell type and time point are not known.

The CDR3 nucleotides are TGTGCCAGCAGCCGGAATCAGGGGGCTGGGGAGACCCAGTACTTC. The encoded protein is CASSRNQGAGETQYF. The chain employs TRBV7-2 and TRBJ2-5; 8 nucleotides match TRBD1. V gave up 5 bases and J gave up 5 bases; unmatched junction bases: 10. This CDR3 contains 15 residues. Per germline, CDR1 SGHTA and CDR2 FQGNSA. Combining the CDR3 with reference TRBV7-2 and TRBJ2-5 gives the whole variable domain GAGVSQSPSNKVTEKGKDVELRCDPISGHTALYWYRQSLGQGLEFLIYFQGNSAPDKSGLPSDRFSAERTGGSVSTLTIQRTQQEDSAVYLCASSRNQGAGETQYFGPGTRLLVL.